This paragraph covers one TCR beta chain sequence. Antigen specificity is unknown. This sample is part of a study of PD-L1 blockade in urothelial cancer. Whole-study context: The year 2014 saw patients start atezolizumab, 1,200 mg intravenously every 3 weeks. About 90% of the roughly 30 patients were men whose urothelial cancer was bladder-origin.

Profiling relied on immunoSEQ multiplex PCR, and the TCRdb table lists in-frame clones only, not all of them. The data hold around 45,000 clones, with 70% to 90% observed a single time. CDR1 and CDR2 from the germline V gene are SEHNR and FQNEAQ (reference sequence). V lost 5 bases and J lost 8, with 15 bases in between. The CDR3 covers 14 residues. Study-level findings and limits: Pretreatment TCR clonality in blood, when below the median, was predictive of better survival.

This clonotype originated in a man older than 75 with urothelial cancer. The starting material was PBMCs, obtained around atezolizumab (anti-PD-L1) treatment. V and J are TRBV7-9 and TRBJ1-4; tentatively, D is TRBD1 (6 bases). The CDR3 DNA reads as TGTGCCAGCAGCGCAGCAGGGGCCGGGGAAAAACTGTTTTTT. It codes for CASSAAGAGEKLFF.